This TCR beta chain was recorded in a study of T-cell memory formation after mild COVID-19. Looking at the study overall: TCR clusters were mostly donor specific.

Only a few counts were recorded for this clonotype. Sample barcodes and UMIs were carried by the TCR alpha and TCR beta cDNA libraries that 5'RACE generated with constant-segment primers. From the 5' RACE reads, TCRdb called clonotypes with MiXCR, one entry per CDR3 protein. The sample consists of a few hundred thousand distinct CDR3 sequences, approximately 19% of them appearing once. The specimen sequenced was PBMCs or a T cell subset sorted from them (not recorded which). This clonotype was obtained from a young man who had mild COVID-19 (a few samples of this study predate the infection). Cell type and time point are not known.

In nucleotides, the CDR3 is TGTGCCAGCAGCCCGGACAGGGGTAATTCACCCCTCCACTTT. Translated: CASSPDRGNSPLHF. The V call is TRBV27, the J call TRBJ1-6, with TRBD1 matching 9 bases. Per germline, CDR1 MNHEY and CDR2 SMNVEV (reference sequence). The CDR3 spans 14 residues. V lost 6 bases to trimming and J lost 6 bases; unmatched junction nucleotides: 3.